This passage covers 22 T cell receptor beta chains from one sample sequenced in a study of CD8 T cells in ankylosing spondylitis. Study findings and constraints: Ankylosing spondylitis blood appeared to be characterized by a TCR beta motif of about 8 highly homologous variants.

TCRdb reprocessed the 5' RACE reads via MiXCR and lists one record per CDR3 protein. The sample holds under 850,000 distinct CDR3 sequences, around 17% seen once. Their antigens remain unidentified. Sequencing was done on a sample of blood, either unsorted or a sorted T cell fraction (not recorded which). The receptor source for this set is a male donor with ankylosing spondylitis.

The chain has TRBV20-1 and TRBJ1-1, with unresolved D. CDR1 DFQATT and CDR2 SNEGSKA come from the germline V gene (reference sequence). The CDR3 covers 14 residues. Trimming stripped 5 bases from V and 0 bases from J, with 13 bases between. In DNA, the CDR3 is TGCAGTGCTGGGCAGCTCGCTCTGAACACTGAAGCTTTCTTT. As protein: CSAGQLALNTEAFF.

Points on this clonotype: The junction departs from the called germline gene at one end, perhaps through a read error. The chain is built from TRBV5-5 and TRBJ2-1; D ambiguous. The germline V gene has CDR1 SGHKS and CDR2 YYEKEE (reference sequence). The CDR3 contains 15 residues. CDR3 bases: TGTGCCAGCAAACTACTCTCCGGCCCCTACGATGAGCAGTTCTTC. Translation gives CASKLLSGPYDEQFF.

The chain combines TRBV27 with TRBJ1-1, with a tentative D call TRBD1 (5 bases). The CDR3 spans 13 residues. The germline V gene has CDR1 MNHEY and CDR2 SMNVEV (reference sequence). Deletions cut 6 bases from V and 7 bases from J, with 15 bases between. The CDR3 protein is CASSVLGRGEAFF. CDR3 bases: TGTGCCAGCAGCGTCCTAGGGAGGGGTGAAGCTTTCTTT.

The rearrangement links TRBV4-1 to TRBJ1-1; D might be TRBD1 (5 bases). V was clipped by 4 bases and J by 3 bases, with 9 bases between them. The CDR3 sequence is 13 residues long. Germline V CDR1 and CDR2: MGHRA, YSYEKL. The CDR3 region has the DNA TGCGCCAGCAGCCGATGGGGGGACACTGAAGCTTTCTTT. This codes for CASSRWGDTEAFF.

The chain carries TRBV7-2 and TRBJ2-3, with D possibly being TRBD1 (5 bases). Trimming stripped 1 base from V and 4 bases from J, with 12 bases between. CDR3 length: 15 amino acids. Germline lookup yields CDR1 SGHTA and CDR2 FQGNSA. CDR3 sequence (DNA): TGTGCCAGCAGCTTAGGGTCCAGGGTGCCAGATACGCAGTATTTT. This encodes CASSLGSRVPDTQYF.

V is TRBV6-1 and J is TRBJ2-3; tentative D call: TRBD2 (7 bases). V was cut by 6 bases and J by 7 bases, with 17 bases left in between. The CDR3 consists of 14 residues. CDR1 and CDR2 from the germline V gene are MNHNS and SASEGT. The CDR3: CASSPGLGGNTQYF. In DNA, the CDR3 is TGTGCCAGCAGCCCCGGACTAGGGGGAAATACGCAGTATTTT.

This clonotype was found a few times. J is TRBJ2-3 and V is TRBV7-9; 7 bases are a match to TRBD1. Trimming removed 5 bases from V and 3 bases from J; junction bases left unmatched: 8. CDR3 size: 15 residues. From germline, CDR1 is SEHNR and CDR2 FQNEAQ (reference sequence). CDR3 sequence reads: CASSPPDRATDTQYF. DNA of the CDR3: TGTGCCAGCAGCCCACCCGACAGGGCGACAGATACGCAGTATTTT. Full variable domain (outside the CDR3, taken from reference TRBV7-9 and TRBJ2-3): DTGVSQNPRHKITKRGQNVTFRCDPISEHNRLYWYRQTLGQGPEFLTYFQNEAQLEKSRLLSDRFSAERPKGSFSTLEIQRTEQGDSAMYLCASSPPDRATDTQYFGPGTRLTVL.

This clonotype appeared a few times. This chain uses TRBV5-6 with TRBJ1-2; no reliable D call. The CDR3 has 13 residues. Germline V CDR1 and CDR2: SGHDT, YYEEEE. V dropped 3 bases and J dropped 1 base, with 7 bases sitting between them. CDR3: CASSSSRNYGYTF. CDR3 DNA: TGTGCCAGCAGCTCCAGTCGTAACTATGGCTACACCTTC.

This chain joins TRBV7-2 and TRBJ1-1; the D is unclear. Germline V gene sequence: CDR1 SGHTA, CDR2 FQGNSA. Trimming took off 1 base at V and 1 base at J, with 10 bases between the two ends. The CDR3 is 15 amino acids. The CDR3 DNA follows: TGTGCCAGCAGCTTAGGGGCAGATTGGAACACTGAAGCTTTCTTT. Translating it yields CASSLGADWNTEAFF. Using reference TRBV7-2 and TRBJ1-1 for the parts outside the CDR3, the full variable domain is GAGVSQSPSNKVTEKGKDVELRCDPISGHTALYWYRQSLGQGLEFLIYFQGNSAPDKSGLPSDRFSAERTGGSVSTLTIQRTQQEDSAVYLCASSLGADWNTEAFFGQGTRLTVV.

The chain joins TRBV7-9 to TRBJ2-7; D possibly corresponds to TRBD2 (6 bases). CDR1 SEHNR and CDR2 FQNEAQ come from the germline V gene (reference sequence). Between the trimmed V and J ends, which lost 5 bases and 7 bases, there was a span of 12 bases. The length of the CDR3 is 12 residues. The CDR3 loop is CASSGGGIEQYF. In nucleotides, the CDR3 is TGTGCCAGCAGCGGGGGAGGAATTGAGCAGTACTTC.

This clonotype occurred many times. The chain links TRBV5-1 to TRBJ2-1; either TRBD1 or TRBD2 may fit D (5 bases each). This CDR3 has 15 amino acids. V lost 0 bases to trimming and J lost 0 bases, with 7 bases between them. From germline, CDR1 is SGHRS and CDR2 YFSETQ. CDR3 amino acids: CASSLVGGSYNEQFF. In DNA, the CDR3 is TGCGCCAGCAGCTTGGTTGGGGGCTCCTACAATGAGCAGTTCTTC.

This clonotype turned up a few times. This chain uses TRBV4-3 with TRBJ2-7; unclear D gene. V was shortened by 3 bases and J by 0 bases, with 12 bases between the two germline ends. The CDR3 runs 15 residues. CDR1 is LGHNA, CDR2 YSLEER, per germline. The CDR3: CASSQGRTGSYEQYF. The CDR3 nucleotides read TGCGCCAGCAGCCAGGGTCGGACCGGCTCCTACGAGCAGTACTTC.

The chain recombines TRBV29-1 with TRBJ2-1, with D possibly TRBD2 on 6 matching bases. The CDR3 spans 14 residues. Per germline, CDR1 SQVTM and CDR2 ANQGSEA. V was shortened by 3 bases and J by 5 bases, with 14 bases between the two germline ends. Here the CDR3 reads CSVDPRESHNEQFF. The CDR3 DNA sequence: TGCAGCGTTGACCCCCGGGAGTCCCACAATGAGCAGTTCTTC.

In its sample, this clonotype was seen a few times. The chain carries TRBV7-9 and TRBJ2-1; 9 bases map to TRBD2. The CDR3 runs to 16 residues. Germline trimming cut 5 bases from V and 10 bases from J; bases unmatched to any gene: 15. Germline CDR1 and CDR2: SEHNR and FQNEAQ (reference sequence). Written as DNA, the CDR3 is TGTGCCAGCAGCGATAGCGGGGGAGTCCTTAGTTCGGAGCAGTTCTTC. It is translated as CASSDSGGVLSSEQFF.

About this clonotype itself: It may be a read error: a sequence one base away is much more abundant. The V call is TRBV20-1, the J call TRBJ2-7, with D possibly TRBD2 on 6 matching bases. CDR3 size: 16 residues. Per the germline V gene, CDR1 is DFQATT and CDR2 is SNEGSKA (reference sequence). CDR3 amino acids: CGASSIFSGTAYEQYF. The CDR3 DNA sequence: TGCGGTGCTAGTAGCATTTTCTCCGGGACTGCCTACGAGCAGTACTTC.

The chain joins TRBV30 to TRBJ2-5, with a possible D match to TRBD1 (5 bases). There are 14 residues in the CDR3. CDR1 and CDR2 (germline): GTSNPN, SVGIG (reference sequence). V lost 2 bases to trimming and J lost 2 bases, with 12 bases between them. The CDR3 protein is CAWSQTGAQETQYF. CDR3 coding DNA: TGTGCCTGGAGTCAAACAGGAGCGCAAGAGACCCAGTACTTC.

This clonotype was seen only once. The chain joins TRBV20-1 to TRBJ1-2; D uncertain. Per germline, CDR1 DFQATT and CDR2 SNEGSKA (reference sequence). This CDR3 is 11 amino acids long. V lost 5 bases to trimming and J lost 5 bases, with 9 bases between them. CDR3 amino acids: CSAVLYYGYTF. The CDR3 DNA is TGCAGTGCTGTACTTTATTATGGCTACACCTTC.

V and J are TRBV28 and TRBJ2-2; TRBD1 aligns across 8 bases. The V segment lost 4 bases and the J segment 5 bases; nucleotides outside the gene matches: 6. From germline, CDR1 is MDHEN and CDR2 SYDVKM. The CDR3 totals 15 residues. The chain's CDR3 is CASSSGQGRTGELFF. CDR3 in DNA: TGTGCCAGCAGTTCAGGACAGGGTCGGACCGGGGAGCTGTTTTTT.

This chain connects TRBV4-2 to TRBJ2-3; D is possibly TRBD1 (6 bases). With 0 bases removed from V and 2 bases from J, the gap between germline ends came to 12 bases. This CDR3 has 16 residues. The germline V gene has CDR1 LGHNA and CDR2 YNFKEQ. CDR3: CASSQEGSGVTDTQYF. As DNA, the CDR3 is TGTGCCAGCAGCCAAGAGGGTTCAGGGGTCACAGATACGCAGTATTTT.

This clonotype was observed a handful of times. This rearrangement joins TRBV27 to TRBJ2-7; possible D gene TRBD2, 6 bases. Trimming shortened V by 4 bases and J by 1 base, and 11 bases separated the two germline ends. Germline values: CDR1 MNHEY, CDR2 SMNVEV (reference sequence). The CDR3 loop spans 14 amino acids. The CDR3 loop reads CASSSWEESYEQYF. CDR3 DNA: TGTGCCAGCAGTTCATGGGAGGAGTCCTACGAGCAGTACTTC.

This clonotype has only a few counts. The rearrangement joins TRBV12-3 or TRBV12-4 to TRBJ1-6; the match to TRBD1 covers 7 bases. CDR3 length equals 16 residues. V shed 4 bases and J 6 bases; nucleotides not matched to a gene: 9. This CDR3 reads CASSWQRQGGNSPLHF. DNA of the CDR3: TGTGCCAGCAGTTGGCAAAGACAGGGAGGTAATTCACCCCTCCACTTT.

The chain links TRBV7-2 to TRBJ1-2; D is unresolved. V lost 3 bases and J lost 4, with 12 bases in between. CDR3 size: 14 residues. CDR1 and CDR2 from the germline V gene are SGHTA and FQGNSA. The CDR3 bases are TGTGCCAGCAGCTTGCAGGCAAGCGCCTATGGCTACACCTTC. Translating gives CASSLQASAYGYTF.